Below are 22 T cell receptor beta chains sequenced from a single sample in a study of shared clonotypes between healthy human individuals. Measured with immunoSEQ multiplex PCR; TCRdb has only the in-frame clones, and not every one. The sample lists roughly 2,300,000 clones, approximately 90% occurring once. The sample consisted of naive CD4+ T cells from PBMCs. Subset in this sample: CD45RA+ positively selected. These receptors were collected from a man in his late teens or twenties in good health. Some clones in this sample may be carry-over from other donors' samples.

This CDR3 is CASSEVTGVGEQYF. In nucleotides, the CDR3 is TGTGCCAGCAGTGAAGTAACAGGGGTGGGCGAGCAGTACTTC. V usage is TRBV2 and J usage is TRBJ2-7; 7 bases fit TRBD1. V gave up 1 base and J gave up 6 bases; unmatched junction bases: 6. This CDR3 comprises 14 residues. Germline CDR1 reads SNHLY; CDR2 reads FYNNEI. The full variable domain, completed using reference TRBV2 and TRBJ2-7, is EPEVTQTPSHQVTQMGQEVILRCVPISNHLYFYWYRQILGQKVEFLVSFYNNEISEKSEIFDDQFSVERPDGSNFTLKIRSTKLEDSAMYFCASSEVTGVGEQYFGPGTRLTVT.

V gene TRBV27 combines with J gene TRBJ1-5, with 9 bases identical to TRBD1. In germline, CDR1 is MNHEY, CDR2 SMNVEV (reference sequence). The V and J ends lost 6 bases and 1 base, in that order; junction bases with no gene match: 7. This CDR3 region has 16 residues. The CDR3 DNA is TGTGCCAGCAGCCCAAGAGGACAGGGGAGCAATCAGCCCCAGCATTTT. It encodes CASSPRGQGSNQPQHF.

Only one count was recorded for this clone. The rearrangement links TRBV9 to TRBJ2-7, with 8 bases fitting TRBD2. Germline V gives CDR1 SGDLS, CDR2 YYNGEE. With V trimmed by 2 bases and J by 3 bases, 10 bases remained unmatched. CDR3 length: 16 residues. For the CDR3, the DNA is TGTGCCAGCAGCGTGGGTCGAGCGGGAGCGATCTACGAGCAGTACTTC. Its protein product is CASSVGRAGAIYEQYF. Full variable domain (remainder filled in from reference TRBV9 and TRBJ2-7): DSGVTQTPKHLITATGQRVTLRCSPRSGDLSVYWYQQSLDQGLQFLIQYYNGEERAKGNILERFSAQQFPDLHSELNLSSLELGDSALYFCASSVGRAGAIYEQYFGPGTRLTVT.

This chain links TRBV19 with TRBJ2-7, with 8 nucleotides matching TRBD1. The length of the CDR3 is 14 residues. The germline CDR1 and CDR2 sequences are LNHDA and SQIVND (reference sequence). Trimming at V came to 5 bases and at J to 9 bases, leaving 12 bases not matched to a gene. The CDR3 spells CASSSKTGVVGQYF. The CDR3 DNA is TGTGCCAGTAGTTCGAAGACAGGGGTTGTGGGGCAGTACTTC. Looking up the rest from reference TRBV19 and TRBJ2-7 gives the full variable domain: DGGITQSPKYLFRKEGQNVTLSCEQNLNHDAMYWYRQDPGQGLRLIYYSQIVNDFQKGDIAEGYSVSREKKESFPLTVTSAQKNPTAFYLCASSSKTGVVGQYFGPGTRLTVT.

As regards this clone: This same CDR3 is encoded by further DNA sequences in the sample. This CDR3 reads CASSFGRNTEAFF. In nucleotides, the CDR3 is TGTGCCAGCAGCTTTGGACGGAACACTGAAGCTTTCTTT. The V and J genes are TRBV7-9 and TRBJ1-1; D ambiguous. The germline V gene has CDR1 SEHNR and CDR2 FQNEAQ (reference sequence). V lost 3 bases and J 1 base, leaving 6 bases between the germline ends. This CDR3 spans 13 amino acids.

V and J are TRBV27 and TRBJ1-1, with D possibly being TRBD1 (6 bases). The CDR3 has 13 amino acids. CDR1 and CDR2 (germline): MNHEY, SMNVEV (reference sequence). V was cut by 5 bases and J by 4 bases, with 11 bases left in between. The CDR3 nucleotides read TGTGCCAGCAGTCCTCCAGGGGCCACTGAAGCTTTCTTT. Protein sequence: CASSPPGATEAFF.

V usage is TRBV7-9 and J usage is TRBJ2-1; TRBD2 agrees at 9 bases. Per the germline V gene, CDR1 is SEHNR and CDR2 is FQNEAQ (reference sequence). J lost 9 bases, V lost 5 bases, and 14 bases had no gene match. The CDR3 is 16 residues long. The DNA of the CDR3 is TGTGCCAGCAGCCCCCGCCCGACTAGCGGTCAGGGTGAGCAGTTCTTC. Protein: CASSPRPTSGQGEQFF.

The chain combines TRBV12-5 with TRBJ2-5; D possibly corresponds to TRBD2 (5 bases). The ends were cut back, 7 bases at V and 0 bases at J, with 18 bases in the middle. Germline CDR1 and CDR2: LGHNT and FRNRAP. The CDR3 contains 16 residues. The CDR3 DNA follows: TGTGCTAGTGCCCTCGTGGTGGGAGTTCACCAAGAGACCCAGTACTTC. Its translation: CASALVVGVHQETQYF.

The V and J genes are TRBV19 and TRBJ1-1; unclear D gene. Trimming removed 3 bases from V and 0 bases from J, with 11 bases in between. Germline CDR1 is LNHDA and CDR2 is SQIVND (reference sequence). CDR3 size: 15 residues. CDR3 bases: TGTGCCAGTAGTATCACGGCGGTAATGAACACTGAAGCTTTCTTT. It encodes CASSITAVMNTEAFF.

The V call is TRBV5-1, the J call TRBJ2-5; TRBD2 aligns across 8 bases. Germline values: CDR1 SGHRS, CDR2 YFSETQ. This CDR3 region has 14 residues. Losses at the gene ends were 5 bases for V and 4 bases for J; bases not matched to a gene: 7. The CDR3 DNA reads TGCGCCAGCAGAGCCACGGGAGGGATAGAGACCCAGTACTTC. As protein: CASRATGGIETQYF. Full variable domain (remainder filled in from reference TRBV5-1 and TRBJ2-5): KAGVTQTPRYLIKTRGQQVTLSCSPISGHRSVSWYQQTPGQGLQFLFEYFSETQRNKGNFPGRFSGRQFSNSRSEMNVSTLELGDSALYLCASRATGGIETQYFGPGTRLLVL.

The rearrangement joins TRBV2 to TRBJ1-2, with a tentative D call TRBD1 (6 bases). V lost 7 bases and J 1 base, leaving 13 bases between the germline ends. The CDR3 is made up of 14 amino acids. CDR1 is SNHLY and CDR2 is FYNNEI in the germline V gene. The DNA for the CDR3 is TGTGCCAGCAAAAGGACAGTAGATAACTATGGCTACACCTTC. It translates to CASKRTVDNYGYTF.

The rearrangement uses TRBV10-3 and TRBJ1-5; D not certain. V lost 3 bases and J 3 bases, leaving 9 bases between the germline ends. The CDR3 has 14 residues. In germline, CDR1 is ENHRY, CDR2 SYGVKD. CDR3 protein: CAISEGPVNQPQHF. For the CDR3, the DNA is TGTGCCATCAGTGAAGGACCGGTCAATCAGCCCCAGCATTTT.

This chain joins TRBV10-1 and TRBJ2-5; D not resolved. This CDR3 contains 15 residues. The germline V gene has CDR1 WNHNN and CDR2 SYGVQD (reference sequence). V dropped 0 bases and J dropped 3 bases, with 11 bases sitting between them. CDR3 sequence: CASSESTETKETQYF. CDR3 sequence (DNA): TGCGCCAGCAGTGAGTCCACAGAAACCAAAGAGACCCAGTACTTC.

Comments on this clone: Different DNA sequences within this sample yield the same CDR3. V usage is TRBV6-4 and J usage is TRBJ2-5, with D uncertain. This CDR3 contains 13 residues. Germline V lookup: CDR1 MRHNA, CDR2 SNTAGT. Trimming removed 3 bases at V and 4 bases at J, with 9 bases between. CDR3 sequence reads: CASSEFLGETQYF. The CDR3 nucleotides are TGTGCCAGCAGTGAGTTCCTGGGAGAGACCCAGTACTTC.

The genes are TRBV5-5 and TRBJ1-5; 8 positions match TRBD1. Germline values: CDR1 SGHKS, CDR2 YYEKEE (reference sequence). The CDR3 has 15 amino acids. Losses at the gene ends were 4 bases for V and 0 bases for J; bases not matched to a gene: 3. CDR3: CASSRTGHSNQPQHF. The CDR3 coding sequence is TGTGCCAGCAGCCGGACAGGGCATAGCAATCAGCCCCAGCATTTT.

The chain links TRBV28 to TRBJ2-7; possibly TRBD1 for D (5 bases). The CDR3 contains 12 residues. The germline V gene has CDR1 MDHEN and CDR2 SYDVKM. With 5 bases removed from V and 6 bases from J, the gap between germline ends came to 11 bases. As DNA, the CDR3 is TGTGCCAGCAGTGCAGGGCCTGGCGAGCAGTACTTC. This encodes CASSAGPGEQYF.

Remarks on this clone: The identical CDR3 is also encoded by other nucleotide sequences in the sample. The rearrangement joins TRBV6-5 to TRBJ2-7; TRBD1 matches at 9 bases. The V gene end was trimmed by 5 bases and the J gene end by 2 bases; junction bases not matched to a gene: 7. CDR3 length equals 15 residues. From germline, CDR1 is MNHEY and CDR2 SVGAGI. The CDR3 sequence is CASSPPGTGTYEQYF. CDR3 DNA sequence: TGTGCCAGCAGTCCTCCGGGGACAGGGACCTACGAGCAGTACTTC.

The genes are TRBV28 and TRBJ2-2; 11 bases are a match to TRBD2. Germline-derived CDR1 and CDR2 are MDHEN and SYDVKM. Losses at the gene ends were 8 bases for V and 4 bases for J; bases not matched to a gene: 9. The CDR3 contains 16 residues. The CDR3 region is CASHPGLADFTGELFF. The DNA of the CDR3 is TGTGCCAGCCACCCGGGACTAGCGGATTTCACCGGGGAGCTGTTTTTT.

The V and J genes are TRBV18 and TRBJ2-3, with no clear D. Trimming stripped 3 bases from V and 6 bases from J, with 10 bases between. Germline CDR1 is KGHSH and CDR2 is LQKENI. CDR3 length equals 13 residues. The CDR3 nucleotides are TGTGCCAGCTCACCGGGAAGATCGGATACGCAGTATTTT. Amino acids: CASSPGRSDTQYF.

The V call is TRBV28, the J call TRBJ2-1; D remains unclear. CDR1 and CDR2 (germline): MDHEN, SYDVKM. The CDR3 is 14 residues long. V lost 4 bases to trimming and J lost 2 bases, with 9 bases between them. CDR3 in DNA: TGTGCCAGCAGTTCCGCGAGTACCTACAATGAGCAGTTCTTC. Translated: CASSSASTYNEQFF.

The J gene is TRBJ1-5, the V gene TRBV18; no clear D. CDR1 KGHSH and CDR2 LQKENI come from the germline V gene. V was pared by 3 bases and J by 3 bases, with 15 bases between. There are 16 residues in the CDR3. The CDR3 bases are TGTGCCAGCTCACCCTCGATGCGTGACCCCAATCAGCCCCAGCATTTT. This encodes CASSPSMRDPNQPQHF.

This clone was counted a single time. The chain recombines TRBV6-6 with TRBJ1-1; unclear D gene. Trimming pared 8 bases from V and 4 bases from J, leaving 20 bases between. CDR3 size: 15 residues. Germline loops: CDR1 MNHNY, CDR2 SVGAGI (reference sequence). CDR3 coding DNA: TGTGCCAGCCGGACCGGCGGGTCTATGGGCACTGAAGCTTTCTTT. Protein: CASRTGGSMGTEAFF.